The subject of this entry is one T cell receptor (beta chain). Repertoires were generated with immunoSEQ multiplex PCR, while TCRdb's copy carries only in-frame clones and drops some. The data hold about 54,000 clones, with 85% to 95% observed a single time. The CDR3 consists of 18 residues. Germline values: CDR1 SGHNT, CDR2 YENEEA. Germline trimming cut 5 bases from V and 5 bases from J; bases unmatched to any gene: 13. This sample is part of a study of technical replicates of blood from several donors. The receptor comes from a human donor in good health. Sequencing was done on a sample of T cells isolated from PBMCs. The chain uses TRBV11-3 and TRBJ2-1; 12 bases fit TRBD1. The CDR3 is CASSEGQGARLGDNEQFF. The CDR3 coding sequence is TGTGCCAGCAGCGAGGGACAGGGGGCGCGGTTGGGTGACAATGAGCAGTTCTTC. The entire variable domain, with the rest obtained from reference TRBV11-3 and TRBJ2-1, is as follows: EAGVVQSPRYKIIEKKQPVAFWCNPISGHNTLYWYLQNLGQGPELLIRYENEEAVDDSQLPKDRFSAERLKGVDSTLKIQPAELGDSAVYLCASSEGQGARLGDNEQFFGPGTRLTVL.